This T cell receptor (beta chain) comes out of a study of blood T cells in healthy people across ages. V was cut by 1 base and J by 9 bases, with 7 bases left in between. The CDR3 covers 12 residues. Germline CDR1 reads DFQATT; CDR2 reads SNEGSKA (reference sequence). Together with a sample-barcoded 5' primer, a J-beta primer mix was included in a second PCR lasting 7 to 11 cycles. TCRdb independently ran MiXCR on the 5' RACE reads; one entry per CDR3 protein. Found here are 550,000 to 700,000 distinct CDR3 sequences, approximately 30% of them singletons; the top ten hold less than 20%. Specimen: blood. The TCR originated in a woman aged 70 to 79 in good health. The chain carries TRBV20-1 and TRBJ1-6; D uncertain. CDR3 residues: CSARGERSPLHF. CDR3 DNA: TGCAGTGCTAGAGGTGAGCGTTCACCCCTCCACTTT.